Presented here are 22 T cell receptor beta chains from one specimen sequenced in a study of blood T cell repertoires in COVID-19. Profiled with immunoSEQ multiplex PCR; TCRdb holds only in-frame clones, not every one. The sample yields roughly 120,000 clones, 79% seen once. Sequenced: peripheral blood. The source of these receptors is a woman of 80 years or more with acute or convalescent COVID-19.

This chain joins TRBV11-3 and TRBJ2-2; D possibly corresponds to TRBD1 (6 bases). CDR3 length: 14 amino acids. With 5 bases removed from V and 3 bases from J, the gap between germline ends came to 10 bases. The germline V gene encodes CDR1 SGHNT and CDR2 YENEEA. CDR3 sequence reads: CASSRNRDTGELFF. CDR3 in DNA: TGTGCCAGCAGCAGGAACAGGGACACCGGGGAGCTGTTTTTT.

The chain recombines TRBV27 with TRBJ1-4; 7 bases align to TRBD1. The V gene's germline CDR1 is MNHEY and CDR2 SMNVEV (reference sequence). The CDR3 totals 17 residues. V lost 5 bases to trimming and J lost 8 bases; unmatched junction nucleotides: 17. The CDR3 here is CASSPSDRLGLGEKLFF. CDR3 sequence (DNA): TGTGCCAGCAGTCCCTCGGACAGGTTGGGTTTAGGGGAAAAACTGTTTTTT.

This chain uses TRBV4-1 with TRBJ2-1; D might be TRBD2 (6 bases). Germline V lookup: CDR1 MGHRA, CDR2 YSYEKL. The germline V and J ends were trimmed by 2 bases and 5 bases, with 10 bases remaining between them. The CDR3 totals 14 residues. CDR3 protein: CASSQWGLNNEQFF. The CDR3, as DNA: TGCGCCAGCAGCCAATGGGGACTGAACAATGAGCAGTTCTTC.

The chain links TRBV5-1 to TRBJ2-5; 7 bases are a match to TRBD1. This CDR3 is 14 amino acids long. V lost 4 bases and J lost 3; bases outside the gene matches: 6. The V gene's germline CDR1 is SGHRS and CDR2 YFSETQ. The CDR3: CASSMGTVKETQYF. DNA of the CDR3: TGCGCCAGCAGCATGGGGACAGTGAAAGAGACCCAGTACTTC.

J is TRBJ2-6 and V is TRBV7-8; the D is unclear. This CDR3 has 15 amino acids. Germline V lookup: CDR1 SGHVS, CDR2 FQNEAQ. V was shortened by 2 bases and J by 2 bases, with 7 bases between the two germline ends. The chain's CDR3 is CASSLMRTGANVLTF. CDR3 DNA: TGTGCCAGCAGCTTAATGCGGACTGGGGCCAACGTCCTGACTTTC.

The chain combines TRBV19 with TRBJ2-3; D possibly corresponds to TRBD2 (7 bases). This CDR3 spans 15 amino acids. Looked up from germline, CDR1 is LNHDA and CDR2 is SQIVND (reference sequence). V lost 3 bases and J lost 5, with 15 bases in between. CDR3 loop: CASSMTGGEGDTQYF. In DNA, the CDR3 is TGTGCCAGTAGTATGACGGGGGGCGAGGGAGATACGCAGTATTTT.

J is TRBJ1-6 and V is TRBV5-1; the D gene is possibly TRBD1 (6 bases). Germline-derived CDR1 and CDR2 are SGHRS and YFSETQ. The CDR3 contains 15 residues. With 0 bases removed from V and 14 bases from J, the gap between germline ends came to 18 bases. In DNA form, the CDR3 reads TGCGCCAGCAGCTTGGCATCAATGTTTGAGGGGGCCCTCCACTTT. Amino acid sequence: CASSLASMFEGALHF. The complete variable domain, with remaining parts taken from reference TRBV5-1 and TRBJ1-6, reads KAGVTQTPRYLIKTRGQQVTLSCSPISGHRSVSWYQQTPGQGLQFLFEYFSETQRNKGNFPGRFSGRQFSNSRSEMNVSTLELGDSALYLCASSLASMFEGALHFGNGTRLTVT.

CDR3 sequence reads: CASSRHGLAGELFF. For the CDR3, the DNA is TGTGCCAGCAGCCGGCACGGACTAGCCGGGGAGCTGTTTTTT. This chain uses TRBV5-4 with TRBJ2-2; 7 nucleotides agree with TRBD2. Germline lookup yields CDR1 SGHNT and CDR2 YYREEE (reference sequence). The V and J ends lost 4 bases and 6 bases, in that order; junction bases with no gene match: 6. The CDR3 is 14 amino acids.

The chain uses TRBV10-1 and TRBJ2-1; possible D gene TRBD2, 6 bases. Germline-derived CDR1 and CDR2 are WNHNN and SYGVQD (reference sequence). The CDR3 is 13 amino acids. V lost 4 bases to trimming and J lost 5 bases, with 9 bases between them. The CDR3 sequence: CASSGGGNNEQFF. For the CDR3, the DNA is TGCGCCAGCAGTGGAGGAGGGAACAATGAGCAGTTCTTC.

The rearrangement links TRBV11-2 to TRBJ2-5; D call uncertain. Germline-derived CDR1 and CDR2 are SGHAT and FQNNGV. There are 15 residues in the CDR3. Trimming cost V 0 bases and J 1 base, with 9 bases left between them. The DNA of the CDR3 is TGTGCCAGCAGCTTAGATGGTCGGGTCCAAGAGACCCAGTACTTC. Encoded protein: CASSLDGRVQETQYF. Based on the CDR3 plus reference TRBV11-2 and TRBJ2-5, the full variable domain is EAGVAQSPRYKIIEKRQSVAFWCNPISGHATLYWYQQILGQGPKLLIQFQNNGVVDDSQLPKDRFSAERLKGVDSTLKIQPAKLEDSAVYLCASSLDGRVQETQYFGPGTRLLVL.

The V and J genes are TRBV7-8 and TRBJ2-3; TRBD1 matches at 7 bases. The CDR3 runs to 14 residues. The V segment lost 5 bases and the J segment 1 base; nucleotides outside the gene matches: 3. The germline CDR1 and CDR2 sequences are SGHVS and FQNEAQ. The CDR3 bases are TGTGCCAGCAGCCCGGACAGGCGCACAGATACGCAGTATTTT. It specifies CASSPDRRTDTQYF. The whole variable domain, remainder taken from reference TRBV7-8 and TRBJ2-3, is GAGVSQSPRYKVAKRGQDVALRCDPISGHVSLFWYQQALGQGPEFLTYFQNEAQLDKSGLPSDRFFAERPEGSVSTLKIQRTQQEDSAVYLCASSPDRRTDTQYFGPGTRLTVL.

This clone was recorded once. The chain couples TRBV2 to TRBJ1-4; 7 nucleotides line up with TRBD1. Germline CDR1 SNHLY, CDR2 FYNNEI. This CDR3 spans 13 amino acids. V shed 9 bases, J shed 4 bases, and the junction held 5 bases outside the gene matches. In DNA form, the CDR3 reads TGTGCCAGGAGGGACAGCTATAATGAAAAACTGTTTTTT. The encoded protein is CARRDSYNEKLFF.

This chain links TRBV5-5 with TRBJ1-2; D may be TRBD1 (5 bases). V dropped 2 bases and J dropped 7 bases, with 9 bases sitting between them. There are 12 residues in the CDR3. Per the germline V gene, CDR1 is SGHKS and CDR2 is YYEKEE (reference sequence). Here the CDR3 reads CASSFGQGGYTF. The CDR3, as DNA: TGTGCCAGCAGCTTTGGTCAGGGTGGCTACACCTTC. Together with reference TRBV5-5 and TRBJ1-2, the CDR3 gives the full variable domain: DAGVTQSPTHLIKTRGQQVTLRCSPISGHKSVSWYQQVLGQGPQFIFQYYEKEERGRGNFPDRFSARQFPNYSSELNVNALLLGDSALYLCASSFGQGGYTFGSGTRLTVV.

The chain is built from TRBV18 and TRBJ1-3, with a tentative D call TRBD1 (5 bases). V lost 6 bases and J 1 base, leaving 19 bases between the germline ends. From germline, CDR1 is KGHSH and CDR2 LQKENI. The CDR3 loop spans 17 amino acids. The CDR3 spells CASSLLPPGDSGNTIYF. The CDR3 nucleotides are TGTGCCAGCTCCCTTCTTCCCCCGGGGGATTCTGGAAACACCATATATTTT.

This clone was seen once. V and J are TRBV7-3 and TRBJ2-3, with 7 bases fitting TRBD2. J lost 2 bases, V lost 3 bases, and 8 bases had no gene match. Germline lookup yields CDR1 SGHTA and CDR2 FQGTGA. The CDR3 runs 16 residues. CDR3 nucleotides: TGTGCCAGCAGCTTGATGGCCGGGGGGAACACAGATACGCAGTATTTT. It encodes CASSLMAGGNTDTQYF.

The chain has TRBV19 and TRBJ1-2; no clear D. The CDR3 runs to 12 residues. Germline V gives CDR1 LNHDA, CDR2 SQIVND (reference sequence). V was trimmed by 6 bases and J by 7 bases, leaving 12 bases between them. The CDR3 spells CASSLREGGYTF. The CDR3 bases are TGTGCCAGTAGCCTTCGGGAGGGTGGCTACACCTTC.

The gene calls are TRBV6-5 and TRBJ1-2; 9 bases line up with TRBD1. Per germline, CDR1 MNHEY and CDR2 SVGAGI. The junction had 5 bases not matched to a gene; V was cut back by 6 bases and J by 3 bases. The CDR3 sequence is 14 residues long. Written as DNA, the CDR3 is TGTGCCAGCAGCCGACAGGGGGGCGACTATGGCTACACCTTC. Translating it yields CASSRQGGDYGYTF.

The chain has TRBV18 and TRBJ1-5; the match to TRBD1 covers 9 bases. The CDR3 runs to 15 residues. J gave up 6 bases and V 3 bases, and 6 bases lay outside the gene matches. Per the germline V gene, CDR1 is KGHSH and CDR2 is LQKENI. Here the CDR3 reads CASSPGQGIGQPQHF. DNA for the CDR3: TGTGCCAGCTCACCGGGACAGGGTATTGGTCAGCCCCAGCATTTT. The full variable domain, its missing parts supplied by reference TRBV18 and TRBJ1-5, is NAGVMQNPRHLVRRRGQEARLRCSPMKGHSHVYWYRQLPEEGLKFMVYLQKENIIDESGMPKERFSAEFPKEGPSILRIQQVVRGDSAAYFCASSPGQGIGQPQHFGDGTRLSIL.

The chain couples TRBV7-2 to TRBJ2-7; 10 bases match TRBD2. The V and J ends lost 5 bases and 6 bases, in that order; junction bases with no gene match: 7. The germline V gene has CDR1 SGHTA and CDR2 FQGNSA. The CDR3 loop spans 14 amino acids. CDR3 in amino acids: CASSLSGRASEQYF. The CDR3 DNA reads as TGTGCCAGCAGCCTGAGCGGGAGGGCCTCCGAGCAGTACTTC.

V gene TRBV19 combines with J gene TRBJ1-5; 7 bases match TRBD1. The CDR3 has 15 residues. Germline loops: CDR1 LNHDA, CDR2 SQIVND (reference sequence). Losses at the gene ends were 7 bases for V and 0 bases for J; bases not matched to a gene: 6. The CDR3 DNA sequence: TGTGCCAGTAACAAGGGGGCGGGTAGCAATCAGCCCCAGCATTTT. It specifies CASNKGAGSNQPQHF.

The chain is built from TRBV3-1 (or the pseudogene TRBV3-2) and TRBJ2-7, with D tentatively TRBD1 (6 bases). The germline V and J ends were trimmed by 0 bases and 7 bases, with 13 bases remaining between them. CDR3 length: 14 residues. From germline, CDR1 is LGHDT and CDR2 YNNKEL (reference sequence). CDR3 in DNA: TGTGCCAGCAGCCAAGACCTACAGGGCGGTGAGCAGTACTTC. Amino acid sequence: CASSQDLQGGEQYF.

The chain carries TRBV24-1 and TRBJ2-2, with D maybe TRBD1 (5 bases). CDR3 length: 15 residues. Germline V gene lookup returns CDR1 KGHDR and CDR2 SFDVKD. Trimming removed 3 bases from V and 5 bases from J, with 12 bases in between. CDR3 sequence (DNA): TGTGCCACCAGTGATGTCCAGGGCAGAACCGGGGAGCTGTTTTTT. It specifies CATSDVQGRTGELFF.